The entry below gives a single T cell receptor beta chain sequence along with its context. This sample was taken from a study of cytomegalovirus exposure and HLA in healthy donors. This CDR3 has 16 amino acids. The V segment lost 4 bases and the J segment 4 bases; nucleotides outside the gene matches: 11. The germline CDR1 and CDR2 sequences are LNHDA and SQIVND (reference sequence). The study ran its PCR with 60 Vbeta and 13 Jbeta primers. Assay: immunoSEQ multiplex PCR; the TCRdb copy retains only in-frame clones and omits some. This table holds approximately 72,000 clones, 78% found once. This receptor was obtained from a male donor in good health and CMV-seropositive. The chain links TRBV19 to TRBJ2-3; 7 bases align to TRBD1. Sequences were obtained from PBMCs. The CDR3, as DNA: TGTGCCAGTAGTACTCCCCTTGACAGGGTAGCAGATACGCAGTATTTT. It specifies CASSTPLDRVADTQYF.